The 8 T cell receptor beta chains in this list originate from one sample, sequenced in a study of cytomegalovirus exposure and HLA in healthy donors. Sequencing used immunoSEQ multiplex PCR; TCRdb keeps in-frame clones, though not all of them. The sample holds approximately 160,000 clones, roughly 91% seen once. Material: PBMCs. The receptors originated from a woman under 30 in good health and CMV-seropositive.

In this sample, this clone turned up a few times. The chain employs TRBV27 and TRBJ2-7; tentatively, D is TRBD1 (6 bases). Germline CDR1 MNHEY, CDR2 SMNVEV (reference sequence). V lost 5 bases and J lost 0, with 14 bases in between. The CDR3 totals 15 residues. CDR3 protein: CASSPGTQVSYEQYF. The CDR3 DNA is TGTGCCAGCAGTCCCGGGACACAGGTCTCCTACGAGCAGTACTTC.

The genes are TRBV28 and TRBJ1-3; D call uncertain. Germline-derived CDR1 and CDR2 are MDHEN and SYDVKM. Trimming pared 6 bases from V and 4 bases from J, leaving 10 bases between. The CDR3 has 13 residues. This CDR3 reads CASSVRPGNTIYF. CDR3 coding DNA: TGTGCCAGCAGCGTGCGGCCCGGAAACACCATATATTTT. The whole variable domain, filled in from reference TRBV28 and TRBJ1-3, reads DVKVTQSSRYLVKRTGEKVFLECVQDMDHENMFWYRQDPGLGLRLIYFSYDVKMKEKGDIPEGYSVSREKKERFSLILESASTNQTSMYLCASSVRPGNTIYFGEGSWLTVV.

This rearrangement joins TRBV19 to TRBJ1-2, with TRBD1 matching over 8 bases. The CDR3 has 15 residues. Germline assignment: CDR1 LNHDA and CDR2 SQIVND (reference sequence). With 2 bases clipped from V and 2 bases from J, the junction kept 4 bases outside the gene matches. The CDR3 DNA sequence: TGTGCCAGTAGTATACGGGACAGGCTCAACTATGGCTACACCTTC. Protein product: CASSIRDRLNYGYTF.

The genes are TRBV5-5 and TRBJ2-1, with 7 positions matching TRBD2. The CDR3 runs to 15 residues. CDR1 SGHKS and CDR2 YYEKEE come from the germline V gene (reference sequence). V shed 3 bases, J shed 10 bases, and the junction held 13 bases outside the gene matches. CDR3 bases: TGTGCCAGCAGCTCGCTAGCGGACCCTACTTGGGAGCAGTTCTTC. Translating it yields CASSSLADPTWEQFF.

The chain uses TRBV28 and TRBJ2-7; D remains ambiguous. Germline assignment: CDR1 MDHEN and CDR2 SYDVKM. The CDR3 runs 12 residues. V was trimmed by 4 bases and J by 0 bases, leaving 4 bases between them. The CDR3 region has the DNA TGTGCCAGCAGTTCGAGCTCCTACGAGCAGTACTTC. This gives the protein CASSSSSYEQYF.

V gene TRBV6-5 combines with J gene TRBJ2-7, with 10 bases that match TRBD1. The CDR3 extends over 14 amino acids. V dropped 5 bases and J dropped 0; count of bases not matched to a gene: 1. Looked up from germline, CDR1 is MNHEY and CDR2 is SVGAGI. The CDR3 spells CASSRTGGSYEQYF. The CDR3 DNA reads TGTGCCAGCAGTCGGACAGGGGGCTCCTACGAGCAGTACTTC.

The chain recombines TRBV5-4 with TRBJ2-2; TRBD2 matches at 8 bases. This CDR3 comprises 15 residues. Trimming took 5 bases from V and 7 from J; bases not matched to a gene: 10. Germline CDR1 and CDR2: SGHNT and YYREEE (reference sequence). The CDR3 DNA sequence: TGTGCCAGCAGGAGGACTAGCCCCCAGGGCGGGGAGCTGTTTTTT. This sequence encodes CASRRTSPQGGELFF.

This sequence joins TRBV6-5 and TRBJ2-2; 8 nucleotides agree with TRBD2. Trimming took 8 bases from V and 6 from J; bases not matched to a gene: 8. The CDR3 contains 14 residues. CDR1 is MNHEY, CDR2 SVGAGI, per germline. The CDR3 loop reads CASRESGRPGELFF. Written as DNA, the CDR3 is TGTGCCAGCCGGGAGAGCGGGAGACCCGGGGAGCTGTTTTTT.